A selection of T cell receptor beta chains follows, all from one sample in a study of CD8 T cells in Susac syndrome. MiXCR, applied by TCRdb to the immunoSEQ multiplex PCR reads, yields one record per CDR3 protein. The sample consists of more than 65,000 distinct CDR3 sequences, approximately 93% of them appearing once. The specimen sequenced was CD8+ T cells from PBMCs. The source is a human donor with multiple sclerosis. CDR3s include the opening cysteine and the closing phenylalanine or tryptophan. A D gene is named only where the DNA matches it firmly. Only some rows state a clone size, as once, few, many or a class for expanded clones.

j_gene: TRBJ1-5; d_gene: NA; abundance: NA; v_gene: TRBV27; CDR3nt: TGTGCCAGCCGGGGAGGAGGGAGCAATCAGCCCCAGCATTTT; CDR3aa: CASRGGGSNQPQHF
j_gene: TRBJ2-3; d_gene: NA; abundance: NA; v_gene: TRBV4-3; CDR3nt: TGCGCCAGCAGCCAAGTCCCGGATGGCACAGATACGCAGTATTTT; CDR3aa: CASSQVPDGTDTQYF
j_gene: TRBJ2-7; d_gene: NA; abundance: NA; v_gene: TRBV29-1; CDR3nt: TGCAGCGCCGGGGCAGCCTACGAGCAGTACTTC; CDR3aa: CSAGAAYEQYF
j_gene: TRBJ2-5; d_gene: TRBD1; abundance: NA; v_gene: TRBV7-3; CDR3nt: TGTGCCAGCAGCCCCCAACAGGGGGCGTACCAAGAGACCCAGTACTTC; CDR3aa: CASSPQQGAYQETQYF
j_gene: TRBJ2-2; d_gene: TRBD2; abundance: NA; v_gene: TRBV18; CDR3nt: TGTGCCAGCTCAAGGGGACTAGGCGACACCGGGGAGCTGTTTTTT; CDR3aa: CASSRGLGDTGELFF
j_gene: TRBJ2-1; d_gene: TRBD2; abundance: NA; v_gene: TRBV20-1; CDR3nt: TGCAGTGCTAGAGAGCTGGGCGGGGGGACTTACAATGAGCAGTTCTTC; CDR3aa: CSARELGGGTYNEQFF
j_gene: TRBJ2-1; d_gene: NA; abundance: NA; v_gene: TRBV5-4; CDR3nt: TGTGCCAGCAGCTTGGGACCTAGTCAGCCTTACAATGAGCAGTTCTTC; CDR3aa: CASSLGPSQPYNEQFF
j_gene: TRBJ2-7; d_gene: NA; abundance: NA; v_gene: TRBV29-1; CDR3nt: TGCAGCGTTGAATCAGGGAACTCCTACGAGCAGTACTTC; CDR3aa: CSVESGNSYEQYF
j_gene: TRBJ2-7; d_gene: TRBD2; abundance: NA; v_gene: TRBV5-1; CDR3nt: TGCGCCAGCAGCTTGGCCCCTAGCGGGGGATACGAGCAGTACTTC; CDR3aa: CASSLAPSGGYEQYF
j_gene: TRBJ1-1; d_gene: NA; abundance: NA; v_gene: TRBV27; CDR3nt: TGTGCCAGCAGTTTATATCCGGGTCTGAACACTGAAGCTTTCTTT; CDR3aa: CASSLYPGLNTEAFF
j_gene: TRBJ1-1; d_gene: NA; abundance: once; v_gene: TRBV13; CDR3nt: TGTGCCAGCAGCTTAACGTTGACCCTTGTCCGGACTGAAGCTTTCTTT; CDR3aa: CASSLTLTLVRTEAFF
j_gene: TRBJ2-5; d_gene: TRBD1; abundance: NA; v_gene: TRBV5-4; CDR3nt: TGTGCCAGCAGCTTGGCGGGACAGGGAGGTTTGGAGACCCAGTACTTC; CDR3aa: CASSLAGQGGLETQYF
j_gene: TRBJ2-3; d_gene: NA; abundance: NA; v_gene: TRBV9; CDR3nt: TGTGCCAGCAGCGTTGCGACTAGCACAGATACGCAGTATTTT; CDR3aa: CASSVATSTDTQYF
j_gene: TRBJ2-5; d_gene: TRBD2; abundance: NA; v_gene: TRBV3-1; CDR3nt: TGTGCCAGCAGCCAAGGGTCGGCAGCGGGAGGTCGAGAGACCCAGTACTTC; CDR3aa: CASSQGSAAGGRETQYF
j_gene: TRBJ2-3; d_gene: TRBD2; abundance: NA; v_gene: TRBV7-2; CDR3nt: TGTGCCAGCAGCCCTGGACTAGCAGGGGATACGCAGTATTTT; CDR3aa: CASSPGLAGDTQYF
j_gene: TRBJ2-3; d_gene: NA; abundance: NA; v_gene: TRBV19; CDR3nt: TGTGCCAGTAAGGCAGGTGGCGATACAGATACGCAGTATTTT; CDR3aa: CASKAGGDTDTQYF
j_gene: TRBJ2-7; d_gene: NA; abundance: NA; v_gene: TRBV13; CDR3nt: TGTGCCAGCAGCCCCAATCGGGAGCAGTACTTC; CDR3aa: CASSPNREQYF
j_gene: TRBJ1-1; d_gene: NA; abundance: NA; v_gene: TRBV27; CDR3nt: TGTGCCAGCAGTTTCCCAGGTAGGGACACTGAAGCTTTCTTT; CDR3aa: CASSFPGRDTEAFF
j_gene: TRBJ2-1; d_gene: TRBD2; abundance: NA; v_gene: TRBV12-5; CDR3nt: TGTGCTAGTGGTTCTGTAGCGGGAGGGCCATCTGAGCAGTTCTTC; CDR3aa: CASGSVAGGPSEQFF
j_gene: TRBJ1-2; d_gene: NA; abundance: NA; v_gene: TRBV6-1; CDR3nt: TGTGCCAGCAGTGAAGATTCGCAGGGGCGGCGTGGCTACACCTTC; CDR3aa: CASSEDSQGRRGYTF
j_gene: TRBJ1-4; d_gene: NA; abundance: NA; v_gene: TRBV6-6; CDR3nt: TGTGCCAGCAGTTACATGTGGTATGGGGAAAAACTGTTTTTT; CDR3aa: CASSYMWYGEKLFF
j_gene: TRBJ2-5; d_gene: NA; abundance: NA; v_gene: TRBV19; CDR3nt: TGTGCCAGTAGTTCGTGGGTGCTTAGTGAGACCCAGTACTTC; CDR3aa: CASSSWVLSETQYF
j_gene: TRBJ2-3; d_gene: NA; abundance: NA; v_gene: TRBV30; CDR3nt: TGTGCCTGGAGCGATGGGACTAGCACAGATACGCAGTATTTT; CDR3aa: CAWSDGTSTDTQYF
j_gene: TRBJ2-5; d_gene: TRBD2; abundance: NA; v_gene: TRBV9; CDR3nt: TGTGCCAGCAGCCCGGGAGGGGGAGAGACCCAGTACTTC; CDR3aa: CASSPGGGETQYF
j_gene: TRBJ2-3; d_gene: TRBD2; abundance: NA; v_gene: TRBV7-2; CDR3nt: TGTGCCAGCAGCCCCCTAGCGGGAGGCGCAGATACGCAGTATTTT; CDR3aa: CASSPLAGGADTQYF
j_gene: TRBJ2-1; d_gene: TRBD2; abundance: once; v_gene: TRBV4-3; CDR3nt: TGCGCCAGCAGCCAGGGGGGGGTTGAGCAGTTCTTC; CDR3aa: CASSQGGVEQFF
j_gene: TRBJ2-5; d_gene: TRBD2; abundance: NA; v_gene: TRBV6-2/TRBV6-3; CDR3nt: TGTGCCAGCAGTTTGGCGGGGGGCCAAGAGACCCAGTACTTC; CDR3aa: CASSLAGGQETQYF
j_gene: TRBJ2-1; d_gene: TRBD2; abundance: NA; v_gene: TRBV27; CDR3nt: TGTGCCAGCAGTTTATCGCCTAGCGGTAGCTCCTACAATGAGCAGTTCTTC; CDR3aa: CASSLSPSGSSYNEQFF
j_gene: TRBJ2-3; d_gene: TRBD1; abundance: NA; v_gene: TRBV28; CDR3nt: TGTGCCAGCAGTTTATTAGGGGGCGATACGCAGTATTTT; CDR3aa: CASSLLGGDTQYF
j_gene: TRBJ2-3; d_gene: NA; abundance: NA; v_gene: TRBV27; CDR3nt: TGTGCCAGCGGTAGCCTCATCGAGGAAGATACGCAGTATTTT; CDR3aa: CASGSLIEEDTQYF
j_gene: TRBJ2-7; d_gene: NA; abundance: NA; v_gene: TRBV15; CDR3nt: TGTGCCACCAGCAGATCACGCCACTACGAGCAGTACTTC; CDR3aa: CATSRSRHYEQYF
j_gene: TRBJ1-1; d_gene: TRBD1; abundance: NA; v_gene: TRBV12-3/TRBV12-4; CDR3nt: TGTGCCACCACAGGGGTGGGGAACACTGAAGCTTTCTTT; CDR3aa: CATTGVGNTEAFF
j_gene: TRBJ2-1; d_gene: NA; abundance: NA; v_gene: TRBV12-3/TRBV12-4; CDR3nt: TGTGCCAGCAGTTTAGCCGTCGACTACCAGCAGTTCTTC; CDR3aa: CASSLAVDYQQFF
j_gene: TRBJ1-1; d_gene: NA; abundance: NA; v_gene: TRBV28; CDR3nt: TGTGCCAGCAGTCCCGCCGCTGAAGCTTTCTTT; CDR3aa: CASSPAAEAFF
j_gene: TRBJ2-2; d_gene: NA; abundance: NA; v_gene: TRBV29-1; CDR3nt: TGCAGCGTTGTGGGTCAGTTTAACACCGGGGAGCTGTTTTTT; CDR3aa: CSVVGQFNTGELFF
j_gene: TRBJ2-1; d_gene: NA; abundance: few; v_gene: TRBV5-4; CDR3nt: TGTGCCAGCAGCTTGCGTGGGGCCTACAATGAGCAGTTCTTC; CDR3aa: CASSLRGAYNEQFF
j_gene: TRBJ2-2; d_gene: NA; abundance: NA; v_gene: TRBV23-1; CDR3nt: TGCGCCAGCAGTCTAACCGCGTCAGGGGGGAATAAGGCCGGGGAGCTGTTTTTT; CDR3aa: CASSLTASGGNKAGELFF
j_gene: TRBJ2-3; d_gene: NA; abundance: NA; v_gene: TRBV9; CDR3nt: TGTGCCAGCAGCGTAAAGGGGTACACAGATACGCAGTATTTT; CDR3aa: CASSVKGYTDTQYF
j_gene: TRBJ2-7; d_gene: NA; abundance: NA; v_gene: TRBV27; CDR3nt: TGTGCCAGCAGTTTAGGATGGGGGGAGCAGTACTTC; CDR3aa: CASSLGWGEQYF
j_gene: TRBJ2-5; d_gene: NA; abundance: NA; v_gene: TRBV13; CDR3nt: TGTGCCAGCAGTTTACGGGGGCTGACAGAGACCCAGTACTTC; CDR3aa: CASSLRGLTETQYF
j_gene: TRBJ2-7; d_gene: NA; abundance: NA; v_gene: TRBV4-1; CDR3nt: TGCGCCAGCAGCCAAGAGGACAGCTCCTACGAGCAGTACTTC; CDR3aa: CASSQEDSSYEQYF
j_gene: TRBJ1-5; d_gene: NA; abundance: NA; v_gene: TRBV28; CDR3nt: TGTGCCAGCAGCCTACCCCGGGGGAATCAGCCCCAGCATTTT; CDR3aa: CASSLPRGNQPQHF
j_gene: TRBJ1-1; d_gene: NA; abundance: NA; v_gene: TRBV21-1; CDR3nt: TGTGCCAGCAGCGCAAAGGGAAACTTCGCTGAAGCTTTCTTT; CDR3aa: CASSAKGNFAEAFF
j_gene: TRBJ1-2; d_gene: NA; abundance: NA; v_gene: TRBV28; CDR3nt: TGTGCCAGCAGGAACTATGGCTACACCTTC; CDR3aa: CASRNYGYTF
j_gene: TRBJ2-1; d_gene: NA; abundance: NA; v_gene: TRBV5-1; CDR3nt: TGCGCCAGCAGACCCCCCGATGAGCAGTTCTTC; CDR3aa: CASRPPDEQFF